This is a list of T cell receptor beta chains from one sample in a study of OX40 agonist ivuxolimab in advanced cancers. Profiling relied on immunoSEQ multiplex PCR, and the TCRdb table lists in-frame clones only, not all of them. The data hold under 70,000 clones, with 80% to 85% observed a single time. Sequenced here: CD4+ or CD8+ T cells sorted from blood, sampled in a trial of the OX40 agonist ivuxolimab. These receptors all come from an adult with an advanced solid tumor such as melanoma, head and neck, liver or kidney cancer. The conserved cysteine and the conserved F or W are not part of the CDR3 here.

v_call	cdr3_aa
TRBV11-2	ASSLNGGTTHNEQF
TRBV7-9	ASSSQGGGRSGYT
TRBV7-9	ASGGERETQY
TRBV7-9	ASSSNPGRRQSSYEQY
TRBV10-3	AIRGTGTGNTIY
TRBV5-8	ASTNRRGEQF
TRBV7-9	ASSPQGQSTDTQY
TRBV5-8	ASSLVVRGWQPQH
TRBV5-1	ASSSDGTGYVEAF
TRBV10-3	AISEGQQETQY
TRBV25-1	ASSERGGGGQF
TRBV19	ASHPGQTNTGELF
TRBV19	ASSTFIGTGGVYGYT
TRBV4-1	ASSQDPATTYYEQY
TRBV6-1	ASRLRSPSVGYT
TRBV5-1	ASSLVSGYEWGTEAF
TRBV28	ASSFLGRGGYT
TRBV4-1	ASSQDRGLYQPQH
TRBV6-1	AGSGLAGGADTQY
TRBV5-6	ASSPGGRREGGYT
TRBV19	ASSTLTGNQPQH
TRBV18	ASSPPVSGGSDEAF
TRBV5-1	ASSLELWGYEQY
TRBV10-3	AISALGNTEAF
TRBV6-5	ASSYSQGREAF
TRBV7-2	ASSGGGGYNEQF
TRBV5-1	ASSLIRGNTQY
TRBV29-1	SGGTGVNYGYT
TRBV28	ASMGGVNEQF
TRBV9	ASSPSSSTQGFTYNEQF
TRBV19	ASSIRGGAGANVLT
TRBV11-2	ASSLQGRGSDTQY
TRBV7-2	ASSLRGEGQETQY
TRBV4-2	ASSQLGDGLF
TRBV5-6	ASSLGLAGGRGTDTQY
TRBV7-3	ASSLRGGSYNEQF
TRBV6-1	ASSSVNYGYT
TRBV27	ASSFSIRDRVH
TRBV7-3	ASSLLGAFQETQY
TRBV25-1	ASSVAGEETQY
TRBV11-3	ASSLDRGTDTQY
TRBV11-2	ASSLRTQETQY
TRBV6-5	ASRRDRENGYT
TRBV6-1	ASSKDGNQPQH
TRBV27	ASSLKGLTYEQY
TRBV7-2	ASSLDWASYEQY
TRBV19	ASRTEGVRGTEAF
TRBV11-1	ASSPPGHLYGYT
TRBV7-2	ASSLGQGAYGYT
TRBV7-9	AETMGDLNTEAF